This T cell receptor (beta chain) stems from a study of cytomegalovirus exposure and HLA in healthy donors. With 6 bases removed from V and 8 bases from J, the gap between germline ends came to 22 bases. CDR1 and CDR2 (germline): MDHEN, SYDVKM. The CDR3 contains 16 residues. Comment on this clone: As yet, its antigen is unknown.

Study conclusions and caveats: There were approximately 150 TCR beta chains listed as cytomegalovirus-associated.

The PCR used 60 Vbeta and 13 Jbeta primers. Profiled with immunoSEQ multiplex PCR; TCRdb holds only in-frame clones, not every one. The sample holds 120,000 to 150,000 clones; 88% are singletons and the top ten take roughly 0.5%. The chain carries TRBV28 and TRBJ1-4; no clear D. Specimen: PBMCs. This receptor was taken from a woman in her thirties or forties in good health and CMV-seronegative. The CDR3 DNA is TGTGCCAGCAGACAGACCCGGGCCTCAACTAGGGAAAAACTGTTTTTT. Translated, it gives CASRQTRASTREKLFF.